The 7 T cell receptor beta chains given below trace back to one sample, sequenced in a study of blood T cell repertoires in COVID-19. Some clones are missing from TCRdb's copy, which holds only in-frame ones; the method was immunoSEQ multiplex PCR. Found here are roughly 150,000 clones, about 82% of them singletons; the top ten hold 2.5% to 3%. Specimen: peripheral blood. These TCRs come from a man in his fifties or sixties with acute or convalescent COVID-19.

The chain combines TRBV6-5 with TRBJ2-7; no clear D gene. The CDR3 totals 15 residues. V lost 7 bases, J lost 3 bases, and 19 bases lay in between. Germline CDR1 and CDR2: MNHEY and SVGAGI. The DNA for the CDR3 is TGTGCCAGCACCGCACGACAAGGATTTCGCTACGAGCAGTACTTC. Translating gives CASTARQGFRYEQYF.

A single count supports this clone. The chain employs TRBV7-8 and TRBJ1-6, with D unclear. The V gene lost 5 bases and the J gene lost 7 bases, with 12 bases spanning the gap. The length of the CDR3 is 14 residues. From germline, CDR1 is SGHVS and CDR2 FQNEAQ. CDR3 sequence (DNA): TGTGCCAGCAGCCTGCGCTCGGGGAATTCACCCCTCCACTTT. Its translation is CASSLRSGNSPLHF.

The chain uses TRBV5-1 and TRBJ2-1, with unresolved D. In germline, CDR1 is SGHRS, CDR2 YFSETQ. The CDR3 runs to 13 residues. V lost 0 bases and J lost 8, with 9 bases in between. The CDR3 sequence is CASSLVCVYEQFF. The CDR3 bases are TGCGCCAGCAGCTTGGTCTGCGTATATGAGCAGTTCTTC.

The genes are TRBV6-5 and TRBJ1-1; the D gene is possibly TRBD1 (6 bases). The V end was cut by 0 bases, the J end by 4 bases, with 15 bases between. The CDR3 has 16 amino acids. CDR1 and CDR2 from the germline V gene are MNHEY and SVGAGI. This CDR3 reads CASSYSGAGRGTEAFF. The CDR3 region has the DNA TGTGCCAGCAGTTACTCGGGGGCAGGGCGTGGCACTGAAGCTTTCTTT.

The chain joins TRBV7-2 to TRBJ1-6; 7 bases agree with TRBD1. The CDR3 runs 15 residues. CDR1 is SGHTA and CDR2 is FQGNSA in the germline V gene. V shed 5 bases, J shed 7 bases, and the junction held 8 bases outside the gene matches. CDR3 sequence (DNA): TGTGCCAGCAGCCCGAGGGGGCTTGAGAATTCACCCCTCCACTTT. Its translation: CASSPRGLENSPLHF.

The V gene is TRBV7-3, the J gene TRBJ2-3; the match to TRBD2 covers 8 bases. Germline V gene sequence: CDR1 SGHTA, CDR2 FQGTGA. V lost 5 bases and J lost 2; bases outside the gene matches: 6. This CDR3 has 15 residues. DNA of the CDR3: TGTGCCAGCAGCCGGGGGGGCTCCTACACAGATACGCAGTATTTT. Its translation is CASSRGGSYTDTQYF.

This sequence joins TRBV6-5 and TRBJ2-7; TRBD1 matches 12 bases. There are 15 residues in the CDR3. CDR1 and CDR2 (germline): MNHEY, SVGAGI. Trimming cost V 0 bases and J 5 bases; bases outside gene matches: 2. DNA for the CDR3: TGTGCCAGCAGTTACTCCGGGACAGGGGGCCACGAGCAGTACTTC. Translation gives CASSYSGTGGHEQYF.